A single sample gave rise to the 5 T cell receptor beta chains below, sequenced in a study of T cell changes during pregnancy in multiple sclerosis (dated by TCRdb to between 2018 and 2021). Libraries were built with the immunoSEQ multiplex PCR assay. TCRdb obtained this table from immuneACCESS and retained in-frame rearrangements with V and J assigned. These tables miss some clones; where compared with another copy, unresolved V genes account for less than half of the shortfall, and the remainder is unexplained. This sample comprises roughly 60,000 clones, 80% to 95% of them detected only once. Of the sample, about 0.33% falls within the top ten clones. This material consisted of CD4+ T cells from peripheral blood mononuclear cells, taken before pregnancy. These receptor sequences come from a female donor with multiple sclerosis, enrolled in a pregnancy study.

CDR3 amino acids: CASSLGDNQGYTF. CDR3 DNA sequence: TGTGCCAGCAGCTTGGGGGACAATCAAGGCTACACCTTC. The chain is built from TRBV5-8 and TRBJ1-2; TRBD1 is a possible D gene (6 bases). The CDR3 consists of 13 residues. Trimming removed 0 bases at V and 8 bases at J, with 11 bases between. The V gene's germline CDR1 is SGHTS and CDR2 YDEGEE.

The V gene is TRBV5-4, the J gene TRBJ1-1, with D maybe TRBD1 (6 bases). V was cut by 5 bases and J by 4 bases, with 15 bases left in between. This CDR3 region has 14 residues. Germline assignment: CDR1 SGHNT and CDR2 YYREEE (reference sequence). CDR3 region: CASRAQGWSTEAFF. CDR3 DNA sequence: TGTGCCAGCAGAGCACAGGGTTGGTCCACTGAAGCTTTCTTT.

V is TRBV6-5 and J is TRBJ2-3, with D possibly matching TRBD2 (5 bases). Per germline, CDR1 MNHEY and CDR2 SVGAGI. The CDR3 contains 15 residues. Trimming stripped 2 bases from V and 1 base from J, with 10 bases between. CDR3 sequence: CASSYGSGRTDTQYF. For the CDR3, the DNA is TGTGCCAGCAGTTACGGCAGCGGCCGCACAGATACGCAGTATTTT.

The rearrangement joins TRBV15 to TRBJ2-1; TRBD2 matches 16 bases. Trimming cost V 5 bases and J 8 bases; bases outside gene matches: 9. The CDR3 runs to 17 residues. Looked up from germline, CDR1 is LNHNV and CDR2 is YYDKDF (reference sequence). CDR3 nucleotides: TGTGCCACCAGCTTATTCGGGACTAGCGGGAGGGGCGATGAGCAGTTCTTC. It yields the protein CATSLFGTSGRGDEQFF.

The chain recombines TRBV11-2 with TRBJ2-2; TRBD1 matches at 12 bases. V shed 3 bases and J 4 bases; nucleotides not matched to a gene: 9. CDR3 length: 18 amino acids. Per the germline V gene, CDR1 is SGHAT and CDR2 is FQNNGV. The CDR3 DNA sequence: TGTGCCAGCAGCTTTTTCCGGGACAGGGGGCCGGGCACCGGGGAGCTGTTTTTT. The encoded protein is CASSFFRDRGPGTGELFF.